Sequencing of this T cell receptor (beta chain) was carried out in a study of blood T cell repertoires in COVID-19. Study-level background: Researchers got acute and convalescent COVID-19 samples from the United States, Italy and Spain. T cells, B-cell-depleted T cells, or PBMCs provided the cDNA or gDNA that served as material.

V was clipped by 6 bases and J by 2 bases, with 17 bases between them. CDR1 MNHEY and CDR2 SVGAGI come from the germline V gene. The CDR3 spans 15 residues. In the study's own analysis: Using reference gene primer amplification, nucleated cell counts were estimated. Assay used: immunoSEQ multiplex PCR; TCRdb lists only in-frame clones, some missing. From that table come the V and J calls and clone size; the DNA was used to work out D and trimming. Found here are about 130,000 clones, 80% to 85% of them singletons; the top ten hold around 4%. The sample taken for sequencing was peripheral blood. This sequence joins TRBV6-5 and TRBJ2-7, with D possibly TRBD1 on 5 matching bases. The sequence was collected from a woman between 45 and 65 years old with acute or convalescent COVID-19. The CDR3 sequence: CASSALPDTAYEQYF. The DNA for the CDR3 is TGTGCCAGCAGCGCCCTACCGGACACCGCCTACGAGCAGTACTTC.